This T cell receptor (beta chain) was sequenced during a study of regulatory T cells in long-lasting Graves disease. Study findings and constraints: Persistent disease was characterized by preferential usage of TRBV28, TRBJ1-2 and TRBJ2-5.

This clonotype appeared once. Its target is unknown. Time point in this sample: persistent/refractory GD, antithyroid drugs over 5 years with positive TRAb. Construction of the TCR library relied on RNA isolated from PBMCs. V lost 0 bases, J lost 2 bases, and 8 bases lay in between. Germline lookup yields CDR1 LGHDT and CDR2 YNNKEL (reference sequence). This CDR3 comprises 14 residues. Construction of TCR beta libraries relied on iRepertoire HTBI primers and on Arm-PCR targeting CDR3 regions. TCRdb processed the multiplex PCR reads anew with MiXCR; each CDR3 protein has one entry. This sample has 600,000 to 850,000 distinct CDR3 sequences, with 30% found just once.

This sequence originates from a female donor with Graves disease. The input for sequencing was peripheral blood mononuclear cells (PBMCs), taken when the disease was refractory, from a patient treated with antithyroid drugs. This chain connects TRBV3-1 to TRBJ2-7, with D unresolved. The CDR3 bases are TGTGCCAGCAGCCAAGATGGGGAACCCTACGAGCAGTACTTC. Translation: CASSQDGEPYEQYF.